Below, 24 T cell receptor beta chains from the same sample are listed, as sequenced in a study of blood T cells in healthy people across ages. Through a sample-barcoded 5' primer and a J-beta primer mix, a second PCR was run for 7 to 11 cycles. TCRdb redid the calling of the 5' RACE reads with MiXCR, one entry per CDR3 protein. The sample carries approximately 810,000 distinct CDR3 sequences, more than 25% recorded once. The sequenced sample was blood. Every receptor here comes from a woman aged 80 or over in good health.

On this clonotype: This may stem from a read error, because a much larger clone lies one nucleotide away. This chain connects TRBV12-3 or TRBV12-4 to TRBJ2-1; TRBD2 might be the D (5 bases). This CDR3 has 12 amino acids. V was cut by 3 bases and J by 10 bases, with 10 bases left in between. The chain's CDR3 is CASSFRWREQFF. The DNA for the CDR3 is TGTGCCAGCAGTTTTAGGTGGAGGGAGCAGTTCTTC.

The chain employs TRBV12-3 or TRBV12-4 and TRBJ2-2; 10 bases fit TRBD2. The length of the CDR3 is 13 residues. Germline trimming cut 7 bases from V and 9 bases from J; bases unmatched to any gene: 5. The CDR3 loop reads CASTLAGVRELFF. The CDR3 region has the DNA TGTGCCAGCACCCTAGCGGGGGTCAGGGAGCTGTTTTTT.

This clonotype appeared many times. The chain carries TRBV20-1 and TRBJ2-3, with TRBD2 as a possible D gene (6 bases). Trimming removed 4 bases from V and 0 bases from J, with 11 bases in between. Germline lookup yields CDR1 DFQATT and CDR2 SNEGSKA (reference sequence). This CDR3 spans 14 amino acids. The chain's CDR3 is CSANPAGSTDTQYF. In DNA, the CDR3 is TGCAGTGCTAACCCAGCGGGTAGCACAGATACGCAGTATTTT.

V usage is TRBV12-3 or TRBV12-4 and J usage is TRBJ2-2; D is undetermined. CDR3 size: 11 residues. The germline V and J ends were trimmed by 10 bases and 5 bases, with 8 bases remaining between them. The CDR3 here is CAIKNTGELFF. The CDR3 nucleotides are TGTGCCATCAAAAATACCGGGGAGCTGTTTTTT.

Regarding this clonotype: With a much larger clone just one base away, this may be a read error. V and J are TRBV20-1 and TRBJ2-3; no clear D gene. CDR1 is DFQATT, CDR2 SNEGSKA, per germline (reference sequence). The CDR3 sequence is 14 residues long. The CDR3 protein is CSAPEPVKADAQYF. CDR3 DNA sequence: TGCAGTGCTCCAGAACCCGTCAAGGCAGATGCGCAGTATTTT.

This clonotype has a handful of counts. This chain joins TRBV25-1 and TRBJ1-5; perhaps TRBD1 as D (5 bases). Germline CDR1 is MGHDK and CDR2 is SYGVNS. The V and J ends lost 3 bases and 3 bases respectively, with 9 bases between them. The CDR3 runs to 14 residues. CDR3 sequence (DNA): TGTGCCAGCAGTGAGGGACGGATCAATCAGCCCCAGCATTTT. Its protein product is CASSEGRINQPQHF.

This clonotype showed up many times. J is TRBJ1-2 and V is TRBV5-5; a possible D gene is TRBD1 (5 bases). Germline V gives CDR1 SGHKS, CDR2 YYEKEE (reference sequence). V was clipped by 4 bases and J by 4 bases, with 17 bases between them. There are 15 residues in the CDR3. The CDR3 DNA sequence: TGTGCCAGCAGCCGACTTGACGCAGGGAGCTATGGCTACACCTTC. This encodes CASSRLDAGSYGYTF.

In the case of this clonotype: A single base separates this from a much larger clone, so it may be a read error. This CDR3 reads CANSLKGQGAEPLHF. Here the CDR3 DNA reads TGTGCCAACAGCTTAAAGGGGCAGGGGGCAGAGCCCCTCCACTTT. The rearrangement joins TRBV7-9 to TRBJ1-6; TRBD1 matches 8 bases. The length of the CDR3 is 15 residues. From germline, CDR1 is SEHNR and CDR2 FQNEAQ (reference sequence).

This clonotype occurred many times. The chain carries TRBV11-3 and TRBJ2-3; no clear D. The CDR3 loop spans 13 amino acids. The germline V and J ends were trimmed by 5 bases and 3 bases, with 9 bases remaining between them. From germline, CDR1 is SGHNT and CDR2 YENEEA. For the CDR3, the DNA is TGTGCCAGCAGCCAGACTCTTACAGATACGCAGTATTTT. Its protein product is CASSQTLTDTQYF.

This clonotype was found a few times. The chain links TRBV15 to TRBJ1-2, with TRBD1 identical over 10 bases. J was trimmed by 3 bases and V by 3 bases; bases with no gene match: 4. The CDR3 covers 15 residues. The V gene's germline CDR1 is LNHNV and CDR2 YYDKDF (reference sequence). The DNA of the CDR3 is TGTGCCACCAGCAGGGCCGGGACAGGGGACTATGGCTACACCTTC. It is translated as CATSRAGTGDYGYTF. Drawing the rest from reference TRBV15 and TRBJ1-2, the complete variable domain is DAMVIQNPRYQVTQFGKPVTLSCSQTLNHNVMYWYQQKSSQAPKLLFHYYDKDFNNEADTPDNFQSRRPNTSFCFLDIRSPGLGDTAMYLCATSRAGTGDYGYTFGSGTRLTVV.

Only one count was recorded for this clonotype. This rearrangement joins TRBV10-2 to TRBJ2-5; unclear D gene. Germline loops: CDR1 WSHSY, CDR2 SAAADI. Trimming removed 4 bases from V and 2 bases from J, with 8 bases in between. This CDR3 has 13 residues. CDR3: CASSGYLQETQYF. CDR3 coding DNA: TGCGCCAGCAGTGGGTATCTACAAGAGACCCAGTACTTC.

This clonotype was seen a few times. A clone one base away is much larger, so this may be a read error. The J gene is TRBJ2-7, the V gene TRBV20-1; TRBD2 aligns across 8 bases. Near its end, the DNA agrees better with TRBJ2-5, so the J call may be wrong. Per the germline V gene, CDR1 is DFQATT and CDR2 is SNEGSKA (reference sequence). CDR3 length: 13 residues. CDR3 in amino acids: CSVAPGAGGTQYF. CDR3 DNA: TGCAGTGTTGCCCCCGGGGCGGGAGGGACCCAGTACTTC.

The chain employs TRBV9 and TRBJ2-3, with D possibly matching TRBD2 (7 bases). CDR3 length: 16 amino acids. The germline V gene has CDR1 SGDLS and CDR2 YYNGEE. V was pared by 0 bases and J by 3 bases, with 14 bases between. As DNA, the CDR3 is TGTGCCAGCAGCGTAGGGGTTGGGGGGGCAACAGATACGCAGTATTTT. Residues: CASSVGVGGATDTQYF.

In this sample, this clonotype turned up many times. The chain uses TRBV6-2 or TRBV6-3 and TRBJ1-2, with D unclear. CDR1 is MNHEY, CDR2 SVGEGT, per germline. V was pared by 4 bases and J by 7 bases, with 19 bases between. The CDR3 has 15 amino acids. DNA of the CDR3: TGTGCCAGCAGTTCCGTAGACCCGGGGTACTTTGGCTACACCTTC. This gives the protein CASSSVDPGYFGYTF.

This clonotype was recorded at least ten times. The J gene is TRBJ2-1, the V gene TRBV14; 7 positions match TRBD1. CDR3 length: 13 residues. Trimming took 2 bases from V and 13 from J; bases not matched to a gene: 8. CDR1 and CDR2 (germline): SGHDN, FVKESK. The CDR3 sequence is CASSQTTGVAQFF. As DNA, the CDR3 is TGTGCCAGCAGCCAAACCACAGGGGTCGCTCAGTTCTTC.

This clonotype was found many times. The V and J genes are TRBV6-2 or TRBV6-3 and TRBJ2-5; D is possibly TRBD1 or TRBD2 (5 bases each). From germline, CDR1 is MNHEY and CDR2 SVGEGT. The CDR3 covers 14 residues. V dropped 10 bases and J dropped 5 bases, with 20 bases sitting between them. The CDR3 DNA reads as TGTGCCACATTCCAACCCGGGACCGGGGAGACCCAGTACTTC. Protein product: CATFQPGTGETQYF.

This chain connects TRBV29-1 to TRBJ2-7; D not resolved. V was shortened by 5 bases and J by 3 bases, with 11 bases between the two germline ends. CDR3 length: 12 residues. Germline loops: CDR1 SQVTM, CDR2 ANQGSEA. CDR3 in amino acids: CSVYLSGYEQYF. As DNA, the CDR3 is TGCAGCGTTTACCTTTCCGGCTACGAGCAGTACTTC.

J is TRBJ1-6 and V is TRBV7-2; D is undetermined. CDR3 length: 16 residues. Germline lookup yields CDR1 SGHTA and CDR2 FQGNSA. V dropped 2 bases and J dropped 8 bases, with 16 bases sitting between them. CDR3 loop: CASSLIPSQTDSPLHF. In DNA, the CDR3 is TGTGCCAGCAGCTTAATCCCCTCGCAGACGGATTCACCCCTCCACTTT.

The chain couples TRBV20-1 to TRBJ2-7; TRBD2 agrees at 8 bases. The germline V gene has CDR1 DFQATT and CDR2 SNEGSKA (reference sequence). V shed 5 bases, J shed 6 bases, and the junction held 15 bases outside the gene matches. The CDR3 is 15 residues long. The CDR3 DNA is TGCAGTGCTCCTCCCGGGACTAGTGGGGTTTGCGAGCAGTACTTC. It specifies CSAPPGTSGVCEQYF.

This clonotype came up many times. The CDR3 reads CASSLGWRQMNTEAFF. CDR3 bases: TGTGCCAGCAGCTTAGGCTGGCGCCAAATGAACACTGAAGCTTTCTTT. The rearrangement joins TRBV7-2 to TRBJ1-1; no clear D. V was shortened by 1 base and J by 0 bases, with 12 bases between the two germline ends. Germline values: CDR1 SGHTA, CDR2 FQGNSA. CDR3 length equals 16 residues. The full variable domain, completed using reference TRBV7-2 and TRBJ1-1, is GAGVSQSPSNKVTEKGKDVELRCDPISGHTALYWYRQSLGQGLEFLIYFQGNSAPDKSGLPSDRFSAERTGGSVSTLTIQRTQQEDSAVYLCASSLGWRQMNTEAFFGQGTRLTVV.

Note on this clonotype: Since a much larger clone is just one base distant, this may be a read error. V usage is TRBV7-9 and J usage is TRBJ2-6; TRBD1 aligns across 8 bases. The CDR3 consists of 18 residues. Germline V gene sequence: CDR1 SEHNR, CDR2 FQNEAQ (reference sequence). CDR3 nucleotide sequence: TGTGCCAGCAGCTCGACCGGGACAGGCCACTCTGTGGCCAACGTCCTGACTTTC. It codes for CASSSTGTGHSVANVLTF.

This clonotype has a count of ten or more. The CDR3 bases are TGTGCCAGCAGCTTAGATGGGGATTTCGGCAAAAACATTCAGTACTTC. Its translation is CASSLDGDFGKNIQYF. The chain uses TRBV11-2 and TRBJ2-4; D unclear. Germline CDR1 SGHAT, CDR2 FQNNGV. The length of the CDR3 is 16 residues. V lost 0 bases to trimming and J lost 3 bases, with 12 bases between them.

The chain is built from TRBV20-1 and TRBJ2-5; the D is unclear. Germline V gives CDR1 DFQATT, CDR2 SNEGSKA (reference sequence). The CDR3 totals 13 residues. V was trimmed by 3 bases and J by 2 bases, leaving 10 bases between them. The CDR3 loop reads CSASEWGQETQYF. The CDR3 coding sequence is TGCAGTGCTAGCGAGTGGGGACAAGAGACCCAGTACTTC.

In the case of this clonotype: One end of the junction fails to match germline, which may point to a read error. The rearrangement links TRBV7-2 to TRBJ1-2, with D tentatively TRBD1 (6 bases). CDR1 is SGHTA, CDR2 FQGNSA, per germline. This CDR3 contains 15 residues. CDR3 region: CASSLGGGASYGYIF. The DNA of the CDR3 is TGTGCCAGCAGCTTAGGGGGGGGCGCCAGCTATGGCTACATCTTC.